The clone carrying this T cell receptor (beta chain) was seen more than once but under ten times. Trimming left V 4 bases short and J 6 bases short, with 15 bases between. The CDR3 loop spans 14 amino acids. Per germline, CDR1 LGHDT and CDR2 YNNKEL (reference sequence). The authors ran a second PCR of 7 to 11 cycles using a sample-barcoded 5' primer and a J-beta primer mix. MiXCR, applied by TCRdb to the 5' RACE reads, yields one record per CDR3 protein. Among over 750,000 distinct CDR3 sequences, 20% to 30% were seen once, and the ten largest hold just under 9.5%. The sample is drawn from a study of blood T cells in healthy people across ages. These data also formed part of another study, on T cells of mothers and their children. From that study: Relative to unrelated pairs, biologically related mother-child dyads exhibited marginally greater, non-significant overlap.

Sequencing was carried out using blood. The receptor comes from a boy younger than 18 in good health. The V gene is TRBV3-1, the J gene TRBJ1-2, with D perhaps matching TRBD1 (6 bases). This CDR3 is CASSLRTGRDGYTF. In nucleotides, the CDR3 is TGTGCCAGCAGCCTTCGAACAGGGCGGGATGGCTACACCTTC.